This T cell receptor beta chain was obtained from a study of cytomegalovirus exposure and HLA in healthy donors. In this sample, this clone turned up once. The PCR ran on 60 Vbeta and 13 Jbeta primers. Measured with immunoSEQ multiplex PCR; TCRdb has only the in-frame clones, and not every one. Found here are a few hundred thousand clones, around 90% of them singletons; the top ten hold roughly 1.5%. This CDR3 comprises 13 residues. Germline CDR1 and CDR2: SQVTM and ANQGSEA. Germline trimming cut 1 base from V and 5 bases from J; bases unmatched to any gene: 4. This receptor was identified in a girl aged 2-10 years in good health and CMV-seronegative. Material for sequencing was PBMCs. The gene calls are TRBV29-1 and TRBJ2-5; TRBD1 matches at 7 bases. CDR3 in amino acids: CSVEVRTGETQYF. The CDR3 DNA reads as TGCAGCGTTGAAGTCAGGACAGGCGAGACCCAGTACTTC.